This TCR beta chain was sequenced during a study of beta chain features in type 1 diabetes. About the study: Sorted cells numbering approximately 110,000,000 were examined across all samples.

Every participating donor gave one draw, a heparinised blood sample averaging approximately 120 mL. CD4+ naive, central memory, regulatory and stem cell-like memory cells were sorted via CD45RO/CCR7/CD25/CD127/CD95/CD27. All of the sorted populations showed purity greater than 95%. The whole isolated RNA underwent reverse transcription, so sequencing captured expressed TCRB transcripts. The repertoire was sequenced with immunoSEQ multiplex PCR; TCRdb's copy has only in-frame clones and lacks some. The sample has tens of thousands of clones, roughly 31% seen once; the top ten hold approximately 0.45%. The germline V and J ends were trimmed by 1 base and 4 bases, with 10 bases remaining between them. Germline V lookup: CDR1 SGHTA, CDR2 FQGNSA. This CDR3 is built from 14 residues.

This TCR was recovered from a woman aged 18-29 years in good health. The chain links TRBV7-2 to TRBJ2-5; a possible D gene is TRBD1 (6 bases). The specimen sequenced was stem cell memory CD4+ T cells from blood. Here the CDR3 reads CASSLGVGAETQYF. The CDR3 nucleotides are TGTGCCAGCAGCTTAGGAGTGGGGGCAGAGACCCAGTACTTC.